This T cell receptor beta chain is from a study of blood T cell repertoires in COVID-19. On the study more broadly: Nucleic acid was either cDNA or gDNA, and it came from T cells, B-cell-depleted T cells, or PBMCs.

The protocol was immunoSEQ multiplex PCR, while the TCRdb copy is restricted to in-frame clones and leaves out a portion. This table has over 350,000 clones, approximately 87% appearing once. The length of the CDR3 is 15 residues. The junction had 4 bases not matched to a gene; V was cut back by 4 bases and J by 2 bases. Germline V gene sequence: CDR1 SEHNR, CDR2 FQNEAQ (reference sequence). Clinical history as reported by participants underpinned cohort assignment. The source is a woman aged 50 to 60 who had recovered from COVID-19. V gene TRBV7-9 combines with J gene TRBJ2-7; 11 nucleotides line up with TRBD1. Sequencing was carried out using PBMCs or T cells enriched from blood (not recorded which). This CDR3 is CASSSGTGGAYEQYF. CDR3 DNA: TGTGCCAGCAGCTCAGGGACAGGGGGTGCCTACGAGCAGTACTTC.